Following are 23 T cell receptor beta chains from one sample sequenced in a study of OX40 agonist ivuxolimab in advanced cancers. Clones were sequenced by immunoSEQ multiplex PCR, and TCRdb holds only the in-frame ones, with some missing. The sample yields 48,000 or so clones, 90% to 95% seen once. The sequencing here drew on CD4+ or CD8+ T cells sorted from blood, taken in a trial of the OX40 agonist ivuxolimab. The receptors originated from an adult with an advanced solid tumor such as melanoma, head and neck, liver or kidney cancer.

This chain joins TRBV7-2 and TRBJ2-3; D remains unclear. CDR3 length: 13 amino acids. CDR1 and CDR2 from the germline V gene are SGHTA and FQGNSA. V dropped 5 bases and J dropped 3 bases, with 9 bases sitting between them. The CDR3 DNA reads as TGTGCCAGCAGCCCCCTGACGACAGATACGCAGTATTTT. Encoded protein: CASSPLTTDTQYF.

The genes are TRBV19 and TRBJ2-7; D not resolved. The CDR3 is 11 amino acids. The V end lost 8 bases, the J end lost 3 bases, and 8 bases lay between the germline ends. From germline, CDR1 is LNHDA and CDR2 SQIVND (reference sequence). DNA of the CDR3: TGTGCCAGTGGAAACATCTACGAGCAGTACTTC. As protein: CASGNIYEQYF.

CDR3 sequence (DNA): TGTGCCAGCAGGACCCTCCTAGAGCCCCAGCATTTT. Translation: CASRTLLEPQHF. The chain combines TRBV28 with TRBJ1-5, with unresolved D. Trimming shortened V by 6 bases and J by 8 bases, and 11 bases separated the two germline ends. The CDR3 spans 12 residues. From germline, CDR1 is MDHEN and CDR2 SYDVKM.

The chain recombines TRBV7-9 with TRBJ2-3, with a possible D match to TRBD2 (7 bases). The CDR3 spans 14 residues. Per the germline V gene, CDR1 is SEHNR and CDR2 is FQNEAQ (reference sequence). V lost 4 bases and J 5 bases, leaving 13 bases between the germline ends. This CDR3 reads CASSSEGGGDTQYF. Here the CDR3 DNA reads TGTGCCAGCAGCTCCGAGGGGGGGGGAGATACGCAGTATTTT.

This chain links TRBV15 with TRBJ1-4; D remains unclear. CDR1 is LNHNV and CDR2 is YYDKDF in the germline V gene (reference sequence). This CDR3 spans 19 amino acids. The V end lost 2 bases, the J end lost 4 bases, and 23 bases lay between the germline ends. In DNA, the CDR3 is TGTGCCACCAGCAGACCACTCATTAAAAGGGAACATAGTAATGAAAAACTGTTTTTT. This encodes CATSRPLIKREHSNEKLFF.

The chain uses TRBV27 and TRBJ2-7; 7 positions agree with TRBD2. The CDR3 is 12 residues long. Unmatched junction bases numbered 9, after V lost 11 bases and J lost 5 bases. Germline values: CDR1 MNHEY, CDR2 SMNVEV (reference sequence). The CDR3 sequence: CASSGGFNEQYF. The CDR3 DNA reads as TGTGCCTCATCCGGGGGGTTTAACGAGCAGTACTTC.

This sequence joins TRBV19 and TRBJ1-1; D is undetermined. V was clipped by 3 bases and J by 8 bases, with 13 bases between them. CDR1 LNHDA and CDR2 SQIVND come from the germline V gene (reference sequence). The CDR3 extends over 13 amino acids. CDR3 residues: CASSISLTAEAFF. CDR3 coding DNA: TGTGCCAGTAGTATTAGTCTAACAGCGGAAGCTTTCTTT.

CDR3 region: CASSLAPGTALRSNTGELFF. As DNA, the CDR3 is TGCGCCAGCAGCTTGGCGCCGGGGACAGCCCTACGATCTAACACCGGGGAGCTGTTTTTT. The rearrangement joins TRBV5-1 to TRBJ2-2; TRBD1 aligns across 7 bases. J was trimmed by 2 bases and V by 0 bases; bases with no gene match: 16. Germline loops: CDR1 SGHRS, CDR2 YFSETQ. The CDR3 extends over 20 amino acids.

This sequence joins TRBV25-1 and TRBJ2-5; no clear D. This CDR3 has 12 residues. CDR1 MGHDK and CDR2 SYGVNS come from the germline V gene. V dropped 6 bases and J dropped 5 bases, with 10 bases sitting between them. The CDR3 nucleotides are TGTGCCAGCAGCCTCGGATGGGAGACCCAGTACTTC. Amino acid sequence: CASSLGWETQYF.

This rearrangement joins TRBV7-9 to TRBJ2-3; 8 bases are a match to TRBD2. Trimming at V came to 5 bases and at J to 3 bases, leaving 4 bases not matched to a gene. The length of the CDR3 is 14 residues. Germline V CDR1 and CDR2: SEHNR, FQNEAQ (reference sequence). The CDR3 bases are TGTGCCAGCAGCGATGCTAGCGGGACAGATACGCAGTATTTT. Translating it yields CASSDASGTDTQYF.

DNA of the CDR3: TGTGCCAGCAGCCTACCGCCAGACACTGAAGCTTTCTTT. Its translation is CASSLPPDTEAFF. This chain links TRBV7-9 with TRBJ1-1, with D unclear. Germline CDR1 reads SEHNR; CDR2 reads FQNEAQ (reference sequence). The CDR3 covers 13 residues. Trimming stripped 5 bases from V and 3 bases from J, with 10 bases between.

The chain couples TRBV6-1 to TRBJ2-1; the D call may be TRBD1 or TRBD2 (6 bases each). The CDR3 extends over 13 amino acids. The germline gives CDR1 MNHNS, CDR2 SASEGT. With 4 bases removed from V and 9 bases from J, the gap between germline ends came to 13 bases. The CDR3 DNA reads TGTGCCAGCAGTGTCCACAGGGAGGTTGAGCAGTTCTTC. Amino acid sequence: CASSVHREVEQFF.

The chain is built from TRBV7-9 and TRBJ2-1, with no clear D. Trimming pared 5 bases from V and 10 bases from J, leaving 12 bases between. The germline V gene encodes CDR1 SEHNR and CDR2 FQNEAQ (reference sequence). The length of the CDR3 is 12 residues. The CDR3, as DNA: TGTGCCAGCAGCGAACCCTGGCGAGAGCAGTTCTTC. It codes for CASSEPWREQFF.

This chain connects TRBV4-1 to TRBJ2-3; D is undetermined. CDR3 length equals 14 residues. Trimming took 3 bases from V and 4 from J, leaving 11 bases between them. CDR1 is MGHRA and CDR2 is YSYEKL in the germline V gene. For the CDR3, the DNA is TGCGCCAGCAGCCAGACCCCGGGTGCAGATACGCAGTATTTT. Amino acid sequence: CASSQTPGADTQYF.

For the CDR3, the DNA is TGTGCCAGCAGTGAAGGGGTGAGCTGGAGCACAGATACGCAGTATTTT. Amino acids: CASSEGVSWSTDTQYF. The V gene is TRBV6-1, the J gene TRBJ2-3; D not resolved. The CDR3 length is 16 residues. The V gene lost 1 base and the J gene lost 0 bases, with 11 bases spanning the gap. CDR1 is MNHNS and CDR2 is SASEGT in the germline V gene.

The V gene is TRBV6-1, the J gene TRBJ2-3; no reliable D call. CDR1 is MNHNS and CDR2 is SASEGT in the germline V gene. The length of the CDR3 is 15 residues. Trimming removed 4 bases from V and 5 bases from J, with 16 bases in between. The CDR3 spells CASSADQPREDTQYF. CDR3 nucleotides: TGTGCCAGCAGTGCTGACCAGCCTAGGGAAGATACGCAGTATTTT.

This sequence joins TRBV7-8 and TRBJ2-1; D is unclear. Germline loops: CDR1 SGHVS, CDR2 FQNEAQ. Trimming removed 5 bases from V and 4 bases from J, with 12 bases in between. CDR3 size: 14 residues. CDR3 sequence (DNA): TGTGCCAGCAGCGGTTTTGAGGAGTACAATGAGCAGTTCTTC. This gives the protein CASSGFEEYNEQFF.

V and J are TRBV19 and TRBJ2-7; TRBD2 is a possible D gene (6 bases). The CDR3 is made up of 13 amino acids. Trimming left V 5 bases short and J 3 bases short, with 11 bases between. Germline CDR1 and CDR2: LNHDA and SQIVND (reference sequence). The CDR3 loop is CASSPGTLYEQYF. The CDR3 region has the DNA TGTGCCAGTAGTCCAGGGACTCTCTACGAGCAGTACTTC.

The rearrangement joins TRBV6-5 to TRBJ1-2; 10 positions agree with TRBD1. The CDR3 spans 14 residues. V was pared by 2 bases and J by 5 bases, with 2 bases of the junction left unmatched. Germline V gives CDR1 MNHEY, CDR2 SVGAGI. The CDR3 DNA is TGTGCCAGCAGTTACCGGGACAGGGGATATGGCTACACCTTC. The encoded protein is CASSYRDRGYGYTF.

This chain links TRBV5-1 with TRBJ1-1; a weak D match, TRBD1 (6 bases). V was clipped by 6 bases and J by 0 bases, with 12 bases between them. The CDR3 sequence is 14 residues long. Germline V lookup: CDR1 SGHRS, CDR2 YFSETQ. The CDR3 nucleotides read TGCGCCAGCAACCGACAGGCCATGAACACTGAAGCTTTCTTT. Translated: CASNRQAMNTEAFF.

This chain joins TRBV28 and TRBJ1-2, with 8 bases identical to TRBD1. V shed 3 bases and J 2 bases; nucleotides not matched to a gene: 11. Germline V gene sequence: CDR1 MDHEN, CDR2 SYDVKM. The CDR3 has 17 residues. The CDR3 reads CASSLSRGRFGNYGYTF. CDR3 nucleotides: TGTGCCAGCAGTTTGAGCAGGGGGCGATTTGGGAACTATGGCTACACCTTC.

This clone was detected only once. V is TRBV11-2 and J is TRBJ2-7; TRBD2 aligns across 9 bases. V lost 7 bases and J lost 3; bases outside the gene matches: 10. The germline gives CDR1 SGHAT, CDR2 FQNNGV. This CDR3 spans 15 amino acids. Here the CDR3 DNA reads TGTGCCAGCACCAGCCCGGCGGGAGGGTACTACGAGCAGTACTTC. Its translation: CASTSPAGGYYEQYF.

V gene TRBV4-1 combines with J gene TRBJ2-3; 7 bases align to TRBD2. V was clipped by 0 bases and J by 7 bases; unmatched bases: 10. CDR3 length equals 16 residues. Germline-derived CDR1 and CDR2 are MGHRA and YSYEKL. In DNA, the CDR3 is TGCGCCAGCAGCCAAGATCGCGCGGGAGCGGGTAATACGCAGTATTTT. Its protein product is CASSQDRAGAGNTQYF.